The present T cell receptor beta chain was sequenced within a study of vaccination effects on CD4 cells after COVID-19. Overall study context: Cultivation was performed at roughly 2 million PBMC per well with around 10 IU/ml IL-2 and 9.5 to 10 ug/ml peptides added.

Assay: immunoSEQ multiplex PCR; the TCRdb copy retains only in-frame clones and omits some. The sample contains tens of thousands of clones, around 77% of which appear only once. After less than 11 days in culture, the CD4+ T cells were isolated. IL-2 medium supplanted half the medium on days 3 and 7. In the case of this clone: The antigen is undetermined. The same CDR3 is also encoded by other DNA sequences in this sample.

The V end was cut by 3 bases, the J end by 5 bases, with 7 bases between. This CDR3 has 11 amino acids. Germline CDR1 reads DFQATT; CDR2 reads SNEGSKA (reference sequence). Sequenced material: CD4+ T cells from PBMCs cultured without peptide, taken before COVID-19 vaccination. This TCR came from a human donor who received a COVID-19 vaccine. The chain joins TRBV20-1 to TRBJ1-1, with a possible D match to TRBD1 (6 bases). The CDR3 region is CSARQGTEAFF. Written as DNA, the CDR3 is TGCAGTGCTAGGCAGGGGACTGAAGCTTTCTTT.